This is a list of T cell receptor beta chains from one sample in a study of shared clonotypes between healthy human individuals. Assay used: immunoSEQ multiplex PCR; TCRdb lists only in-frame clones, some missing. The sample includes about 2.1 million clones, about 93% seen only once; the top ten take more than 1.5%. Sequenced material: naive CD8+ T cells from PBMCs. These receptors were collected from a man in his late teens or twenties in good health. Some clones in this sample may be carry-over from other donors' samples. CDR3s include the opening cysteine and the closing phenylalanine or tryptophan. The D gene is left open where the match is weak. Not all rows give a size; the values are once, few, many and, for expanded clones, a class.

length	V	J	size	D	CDR3	DNA
12	TRBV2	TRBJ2-1	.	.	CASSERSHEQFF	TGTGCCAGCAGTGAGCGTAGCCATGAGCAGTTCTTC
13	TRBV10-3	TRBJ2-7	.	.	CAISEGHGYEQYF	TGTGCCATCAGTGAGGGACACGGATACGAGCAGTACTTC
17	TRBV6-1	TRBJ1-2	.	.	CASSEAGMGGLRRGYTF	TGTGCCAGCAGTGAAGCGGGGATGGGGGGCTTAAGGCGTGGCTACACCTTC
11	TRBV6-1	TRBJ2-1	.	.	CASSESLEQFF	TGTGCCAGCAGTGAATCGTTGGAGCAGTTCTTC
15	TRBV7-9	TRBJ1-1	.	.	CASSLIVTMNTEAFF	TGTGCCAGCAGCTTAATCGTCACAATGAACACTGAAGCTTTCTTT
16	TRBV7-8	TRBJ2-1	.	TRBD2	CASSSGLAGNYNEQFF	TGTGCCAGCAGCTCCGGACTAGCGGGGAATTACAATGAGCAGTTCTTC
14	TRBV9	TRBJ2-3	once	.	CASSVAGTTDTQYF	TGTGCCAGCAGCGTAGCTGGGACCACAGATACGCAGTATTTT
10	TRBV30	TRBJ2-2	.	.	CAWRPGELFF	TGTGCCTGGAGACCCGGGGAGCTGTTTTTT
12	TRBV10-2	TRBJ2-7	.	.	CASSGDSYEQYF	TGCGCCAGCAGTGGGGACTCCTACGAGCAGTACTTC
15	TRBV6-5	TRBJ2-7	.	TRBD2	CASRELAASSYEQYF	TGTGCCAGCAGGGAACTAGCGGCGAGCTCCTACGAGCAGTACTTC
15	TRBV7-6	TRBJ2-1	.	TRBD2	CASSLAGSSYNEQFF	TGTGCCAGCAGCCTAGCGGGCAGCTCCTACAATGAGCAGTTCTTC
13	TRBV28	TRBJ1-1	.	.	CASSVFFHTEAFF	TGTGCCAGCAGTGTGTTTTTTCACACTGAAGCTTTCTTT
13	TRBV6-6	TRBJ2-3	.	.	CASSLGTTDTQYF	TGTGCCAGCAGTCTAGGGACAACAGATACGCAGTATTTT
15	TRBV19	TRBJ1-5	.	TRBD1	CASRPSRDSFQPQHF	TGTGCCAGTAGACCGTCCCGGGACAGTTTTCAGCCCCAGCATTTT
16	TRBV28	TRBJ2-3	.	.	CASSNPTGLARDTQYF	TGTGCCAGCAGTAACCCAACCGGGCTAGCACGCGATACGCAGTATTTT
16	TRBV9	TRBJ2-2	.	TRBD1	CASSPSRTGRSGELFF	TGTGCCAGCAGCCCGAGTCGGACAGGGCGTAGCGGGGAGCTGTTTTTT
15	TRBV21-1	TRBJ1-3	.	.	CASSNGGKIGHTIYF	TGTGCCAGCAGCAATGGGGGGAAAATCGGGCACACCATATATTTT
19	TRBV4-1	TRBJ1-1	.	.	CASSLTNRVAGFRNTEAFF	TGCGCCAGCAGCCTAACAAACAGGGTCGCAGGATTTCGGAACACTGAAGCTTTCTTT
15	TRBV5-1	TRBJ1-1	.	TRBD1	CASSPVGQGGTEAFF	TGCGCCAGCAGCCCTGTAGGACAGGGGGGAACTGAAGCTTTCTTT
14	TRBV7-8	TRBJ2-7	.	.	CASTDNVQQVEQYF	TGTGCCAGCACCGATAATGTCCAACAGGTCGAGCAGTACTTC
15	TRBV4-1	TRBJ2-7	.	TRBD1	CASSQYLDRANEQYF	TGCGCCAGCAGCCAATATCTTGACAGGGCCAACGAGCAGTACTTC
12	TRBV28	TRBJ2-7	.	.	CASRRGAYEQYF	TGTGCCAGCAGGAGGGGAGCCTACGAGCAGTACTTC
9	TRBV27	TRBJ2-5	.	.	CASSKTQYF	TGTGCCAGCAGTAAGACCCAGTACTTC
14	TRBV28	TRBJ1-2	.	.	CASIPLKQGYGYTF	TGTGCCAGCATCCCTTTAAAACAGGGCTATGGCTACACCTTC
13	TRBV5-1	TRBJ2-3	.	.	CASRLEVRDTQYF	TGCGCCAGCAGACTAGAGGTTCGGGATACGCAGTATTTT
16	TRBV5-4	TRBJ1-1	.	.	CASSFSAGGANTEAFF	TGTGCCAGCAGCTTTTCCGCCGGGGGCGCGAACACTGAAGCTTTCTTT
18	TRBV12-5	TRBJ2-1	.	TRBD2	CASGLGQGTSGTDNEQFF	TGTGCTAGTGGTCTTGGACAGGGAACTAGCGGGACCGACAATGAGCAGTTCTTC
13	TRBV7-9	TRBJ2-6	.	.	CASSSGGANVLTF	TGTGCCAGCAGCTCCGGAGGGGCCAACGTCCTGACTTTC
13	TRBV2	TRBJ2-1	.	TRBD1	CASGTGRYNEQFF	TGTGCCAGTGGGACAGGGAGATACAATGAGCAGTTCTTC
13	TRBV4-1	TRBJ1-1	.	.	CASSQVGDTEAFF	TGCGCCAGCAGCCAAGTGGGGGACACTGAAGCTTTCTTT
16	TRBV29-1	TRBJ1-3	.	.	CSVELLEAGKLNTIYF	TGCAGCGTGGAATTGCTTGAGGCAGGGAAGCTCAACACCATATATTTT
15	TRBV28	TRBJ1-1	.	.	CASSPRRHLRTEAFF	TGTGCCAGCAGTCCCCGGAGGCACTTGAGGACTGAAGCTTTCTTT
12	TRBV29-1	TRBJ2-7	.	.	CSVEMGLYEQYF	TGCAGCGTTGAGATGGGACTTTACGAGCAGTACTTC
16	TRBV19	TRBJ2-7	.	TRBD2	CASSIFHGAGVHEQYF	TGTGCCAGTAGTATCTTTCACGGAGCGGGAGTCCACGAGCAGTACTTC
11	TRBV11-2	TRBJ2-2	.	.	CASSFPGELFF	TGTGCCAGCAGCTTTCCCGGGGAGCTGTTTTTT
15	TRBV6-5	TRBJ1-2	.	.	CASSYQTGQNYGYTF	TGTGCCAGCAGTTACCAAACAGGACAGAACTATGGCTACACCTTC
15	TRBV5-1	TRBJ2-1	.	TRBD1	CASSPRGQGGDEQFF	TGCGCCAGCAGCCCCCGGGGACAGGGAGGGGATGAGCAGTTCTTC
15	TRBV2	TRBJ2-1	.	TRBD1	CASRDRVSSYNEQFF	TGTGCCAGCAGAGACAGGGTAAGCTCCTACAATGAGCAGTTCTTC
12	TRBV6-5	TRBJ2-7	.	.	CASSAGVGEQYF	TGTGCCAGCAGTGCAGGGGTAGGCGAGCAGTACTTC
17	TRBV4-1	TRBJ2-1	.	TRBD2	CASSQLGTSVNYNEQFF	TGCGCCAGCAGCCAGCTCGGGACTAGCGTCAACTACAATGAGCAGTTCTTC
12	TRBV6-1	TRBJ1-3	.	.	CASTRGEYTIYF	TGTGCCAGCACCAGGGGCGAGTACACCATATATTTT
17	TRBV2	TRBJ2-1	once	.	CASSEQPSWADYNEQFF	TGTGCCAGCAGTGAACAACCTTCGTGGGCGGATTACAATGAGCAGTTCTTC